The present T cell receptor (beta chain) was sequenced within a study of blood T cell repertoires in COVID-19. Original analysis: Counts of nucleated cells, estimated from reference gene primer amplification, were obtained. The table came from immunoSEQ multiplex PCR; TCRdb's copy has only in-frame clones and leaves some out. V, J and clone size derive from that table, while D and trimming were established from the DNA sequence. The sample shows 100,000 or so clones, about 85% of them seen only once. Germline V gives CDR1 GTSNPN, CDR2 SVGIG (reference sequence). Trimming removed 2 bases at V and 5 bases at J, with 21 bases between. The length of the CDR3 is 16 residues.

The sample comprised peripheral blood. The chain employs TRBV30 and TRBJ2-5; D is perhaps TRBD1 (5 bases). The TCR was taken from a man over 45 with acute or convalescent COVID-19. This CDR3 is CAWSSRTNSILETQYF. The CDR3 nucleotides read TGTGCCTGGAGTTCCCGGACAAACAGTATCTTGGAGACCCAGTACTTC.